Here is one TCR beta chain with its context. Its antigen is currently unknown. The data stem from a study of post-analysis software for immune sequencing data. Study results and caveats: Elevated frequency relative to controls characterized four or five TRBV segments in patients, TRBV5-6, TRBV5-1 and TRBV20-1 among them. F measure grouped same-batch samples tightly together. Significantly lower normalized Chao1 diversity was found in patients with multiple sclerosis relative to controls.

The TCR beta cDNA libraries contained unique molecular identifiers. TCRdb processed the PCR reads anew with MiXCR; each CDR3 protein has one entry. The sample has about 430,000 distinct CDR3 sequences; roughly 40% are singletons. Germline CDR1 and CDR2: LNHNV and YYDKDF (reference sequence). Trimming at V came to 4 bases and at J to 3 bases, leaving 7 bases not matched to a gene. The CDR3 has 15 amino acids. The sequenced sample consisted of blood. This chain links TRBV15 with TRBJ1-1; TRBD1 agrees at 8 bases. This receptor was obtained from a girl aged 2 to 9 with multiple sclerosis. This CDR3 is CATSKDRAAYTEAFF. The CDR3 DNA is TGTGCCACCAGCAAGGACAGGGCTGCGTACACTGAAGCTTTCTTT.